The 15 T cell receptor beta chains listed next were all sequenced from one sample in a study of blood T cell repertoires in COVID-19. Sequencing used immunoSEQ multiplex PCR; TCRdb keeps in-frame clones, though not all of them. In the table there are under 300,000 clones, around nine tenths of which are singletons. Source material: peripheral blood. Receptors originate from a woman aged 40 to 49 who had recovered from COVID-19.

The V call is TRBV4-3, the J call TRBJ2-1, with TRBD1 as a possible D gene (6 bases). This CDR3 spans 18 amino acids. The germline V gene encodes CDR1 LGHNA and CDR2 YSLEER. V lost 0 bases and J lost 2, with 17 bases in between. CDR3 protein: CASSQDGLGDMAYNEQFF. Written as DNA, the CDR3 is TGCGCCAGCAGCCAAGACGGGTTAGGGGACATGGCCTACAATGAGCAGTTCTTC.

The chain carries TRBV14 and TRBJ1-1; D ambiguous. The CDR3 is 14 amino acids. Germline V gene sequence: CDR1 SGHDN, CDR2 FVKESK. Trimming left V 4 bases short and J 4 bases short, with 13 bases between. The CDR3 region is CASSPRRGGTEAFF. The CDR3 region has the DNA TGTGCCAGCAGCCCCCGACGGGGAGGCACTGAAGCTTTCTTT. Looking up the rest from reference TRBV14 and TRBJ1-1 gives the full variable domain: EAGVTQFPSHSVIEKGQTVTLRCDPISGHDNLYWYRRVMGKEIKFLLHFVKESKQDESGMPNNRFLAERTGGTYSTLKVQPAELEDSGVYFCASSPRRGGTEAFFGQGTRLTVV.

This chain uses TRBV30 with TRBJ2-7, with TRBD2 as a possible D gene (5 bases). CDR1 and CDR2 from the germline V gene are GTSNPN and SVGIG (reference sequence). With 2 bases removed from V and 6 bases from J, the gap between germline ends came to 14 bases. The CDR3 covers 13 residues. CDR3 loop: CAWSWQAEGEQYF. For the CDR3, the DNA is TGTGCCTGGAGTTGGCAGGCCGAGGGCGAGCAGTACTTC.

The genes are TRBV19 and TRBJ2-1, with a weak D call TRBD1 (6 bases). Germline CDR1 reads LNHDA; CDR2 reads SQIVND (reference sequence). Trimming removed 9 bases at V and 3 bases at J, with 18 bases between. The length of the CDR3 is 15 residues. The CDR3 reads CASRPQVGGYNEQFF. The CDR3 region has the DNA TGTGCCAGCAGGCCTCAGGTAGGGGGCTACAATGAGCAGTTCTTC.

The CDR3 DNA reads TGTGCCAGCAGCCATGGGGACAGCACCTACGAGCAGTACTTC. Translated: CASSHGDSTYEQYF. The chain employs TRBV7-3 and TRBJ2-7; 7 bases are shared with TRBD1. V dropped 5 bases and J dropped 2; count of bases not matched to a gene: 6. Germline V gene data show CDR1 as SGHTA and CDR2 as FQGTGA. CDR3 length equals 14 residues.

The chain joins TRBV6-5 to TRBJ2-2, with TRBD1 matching 7 bases. There are 14 residues in the CDR3. CDR1 is MNHEY and CDR2 is SVGAGI in the germline V gene. With 6 bases clipped from V and 1 base from J, the junction kept 2 bases outside the gene matches. The CDR3 DNA is TGTGCCAGCAGCCGACAGGGGAACACCGGGGAGCTGTTTTTT. Its translation: CASSRQGNTGELFF.

DNA for the CDR3: TGTGCCAGCAGTTCCATCAGGGAAACCTACGAGCAGTACTTC. Its translation: CASSSIRETYEQYF. The V and J genes are TRBV27 and TRBJ2-7; a possible D gene is TRBD1 (5 bases). Deletions cut 4 bases from V and 2 bases from J, with 12 bases between. The CDR3 totals 14 residues. Per germline, CDR1 MNHEY and CDR2 SMNVEV (reference sequence).

This sequence joins TRBV27 and TRBJ1-4, with 8 bases matching TRBD1. CDR3 size: 16 residues. From germline, CDR1 is MNHEY and CDR2 SMNVEV (reference sequence). The V gene end was trimmed by 5 bases and the J gene end by 6 bases; junction bases not matched to a gene: 11. The CDR3 loop reads CASSKGVGQGDEKLFF. In DNA form, the CDR3 reads TGTGCCAGCAGTAAGGGGGTTGGACAGGGAGATGAAAAACTGTTTTTT. Full variable domain (rest looked up from reference TRBV27 and TRBJ1-4): EAQVTQNPRYLITVTGKKLTVTCSQNMNHEYMSWYRQDPGLGLRQIYYSMNVEVTDKGDVPEGYKVSRKEKRNFPLILESPSPNQTSLYFCASSKGVGQGDEKLFFGSGTQLSVL.

The rearrangement links TRBV28 to TRBJ2-3; 7 nucleotides match TRBD2. Germline V gives CDR1 MDHEN, CDR2 SYDVKM. This CDR3 has 15 residues. V gave up 2 bases and J gave up 2 bases; unmatched junction bases: 4. CDR3 bases: TGTGCCAGCAGTTTAGCGGGGGAGGTCACAGATACGCAGTATTTT. Amino acids: CASSLAGEVTDTQYF. The full variable domain, in which reference TRBV28 and TRBJ2-3 provide the parts outside the CDR3, is DVKVTQSSRYLVKRTGEKVFLECVQDMDHENMFWYRQDPGLGLRLIYFSYDVKMKEKGDIPEGYSVSREKKERFSLILESASTNQTSMYLCASSLAGEVTDTQYFGPGTRLTVL.

J is TRBJ1-2 and V is TRBV4-2; 9 positions agree with TRBD1. The CDR3 has 15 amino acids. CDR1 LGHNA and CDR2 YNFKEQ come from the germline V gene. V lost 0 bases and J lost 5; bases outside the gene matches: 4. CDR3 sequence reads: CASSQDRGTGYGYTF. In DNA, the CDR3 is TGTGCCAGCAGCCAAGATCGGGGGACAGGGTATGGCTACACCTTC.

The chain carries TRBV27 and TRBJ1-5, with 8 bases fitting TRBD1. The CDR3 loop spans 16 amino acids. V lost 4 bases, J lost 4 bases, and 9 bases stayed unmatched. The germline V gene has CDR1 MNHEY and CDR2 SMNVEV (reference sequence). DNA of the CDR3: TGTGCCAGCAGTTACAGGGGGGAATATGGGAATCAGCCCCAGCATTTT. Protein product: CASSYRGEYGNQPQHF.

This chain connects TRBV5-1 to TRBJ2-3; 10 bases line up with TRBD2. Germline CDR1 SGHRS, CDR2 YFSETQ. J gave up 6 bases and V 3 bases, and 16 bases lay outside the gene matches. CDR3 length: 18 residues. Here the CDR3 DNA reads TGCGCCAGCAGCTCTGGGACGTTAGCGGGGGGCCGCGGGGATACGCAGTATTTT. Protein sequence: CASSSGTLAGGRGDTQYF.

This chain uses TRBV6-6 with TRBJ1-2; D perhaps matches TRBD1 (5 bases). Germline V CDR1 and CDR2: MNHNY, SVGAGI (reference sequence). The CDR3 runs 13 residues. The V and J ends lost 3 bases and 4 bases respectively, with 9 bases between them. The CDR3 is CASSYGGGYGYTF. CDR3 sequence (DNA): TGTGCCAGCAGTTATGGGGGGGGCTATGGCTACACCTTC.

The gene calls are TRBV4-1 and TRBJ2-7; tentatively, D is TRBD1 (6 bases). Germline lookup yields CDR1 MGHRA and CDR2 YSYEKL. This CDR3 spans 14 amino acids. V lost 4 bases, J lost 4 bases, and 14 bases lay in between. DNA for the CDR3: TGCGCCAGCAGCCTTAGTCGGACAGAATACGAGCAGTACTTC. It specifies CASSLSRTEYEQYF.

The chain uses TRBV7-2 and TRBJ1-5, with 9 positions matching TRBD1. The CDR3 extends over 15 amino acids. V trimming: 5 bases; J trimming: 3 bases; junction bases outside the gene matches: 5. Germline lookup yields CDR1 SGHTA and CDR2 FQGNSA. The chain's CDR3 is CASSQQGAANQPQHF. The CDR3 DNA follows: TGTGCCAGCAGCCAACAGGGGGCGGCCAATCAGCCCCAGCATTTT.